A single TCR beta chain is shown here with its context. The sample originates from a study of blood T cell repertoires in COVID-19. For the study at large: The study drew acute and convalescent COVID-19 samples from the United States, Italy and Spain.

The CDR3 is made up of 13 amino acids. V dropped 8 bases and J dropped 5 bases, with 14 bases sitting between them. Sequencing was performed with immunoSEQ multiplex PCR; in TCRdb, only in-frame clones are kept and a portion is missing. The sample contains 150,000 or so clones, 90% of which appear only once. Sequenced: peripheral blood. The receptor comes from a man between 50 and 59 years old with acute or convalescent COVID-19. The J gene is TRBJ2-3, the V gene TRBV12-3 or TRBV12-4; D may be TRBD1 (5 bases). DNA for the CDR3: TGTGCCAGCGGCCCAAGACAGCTAGATACGCAGTATTTT. Translation: CASGPRQLDTQYF.